Below, 22 T cell receptor beta chains from the same sample are listed, as sequenced in a study of cytomegalovirus exposure and HLA in healthy donors. The PCR employed 60 Vbeta primers together with 13 Jbeta primers. Using immunoSEQ multiplex PCR, the repertoire was profiled, and TCRdb retains in-frame clones only, with some absent. This sample has about 140,000 clones; more than 70% occur once, and the top ten carry around 3.4%. The specimen sequenced was PBMCs. These receptors all stem from a man aged 35 to 55 in good health and CMV-seronegative.

Notes on this clone: Its ends do not fully match the called genes, so a read error is possible. This chain links TRBV6-7 with TRBJ1-1, with no clear D. Being an ORF, TRBV6-7 has a function that is uncertain. The CDR3 consists of 13 residues. The CDR3 sequence: CASTFRENTEASF. The CDR3, as DNA: TGTGCCAGCACTTTCCGGGAAAACACTGAAGCTTCCTTT.

CDR3 region: CASSSGRDAGEQYF. The CDR3 DNA reads TGTGCCAGCAGTTCGGGGCGGGACGCGGGCGAGCAGTACTTC. V is TRBV6-6 and J is TRBJ2-7, with TRBD2 as a possible D gene (6 bases). V lost 4 bases to trimming and J lost 6 bases, with 16 bases between them. CDR3 size: 14 residues. CDR1 and CDR2 (germline): MNHNY, SVGAGI (reference sequence).

This clone has just one count. This chain links TRBV18 with TRBJ2-1; 13 positions agree with TRBD2. Germline CDR1 is KGHSH and CDR2 is LQKENI. V shed 3 bases and J 2 bases; nucleotides not matched to a gene: 1. The CDR3 is 16 residues long. The CDR3 sequence is CASSPGLAGTYNEQFF. The CDR3 DNA is TGTGCCAGCTCACCGGGACTAGCGGGAACCTACAATGAGCAGTTCTTC.

The CDR3 bases are TGTGCCAGCAGTTACTCGAATCTCGGGTCCTACGAGCAGTACTTC. It translates to CASSYSNLGSYEQYF. V and J are TRBV6-5 and TRBJ2-7; no firm D call. Trimming took 0 bases from V and 1 from J, leaving 10 bases between them. CDR3 length equals 15 residues. Germline CDR1 is MNHEY and CDR2 is SVGAGI.

The chain couples TRBV6-5 to TRBJ1-5; D remains unclear. CDR3 length equals 15 residues. The V gene lost 2 bases and the J gene lost 0 bases, with 8 bases spanning the gap. Germline CDR1 MNHEY, CDR2 SVGAGI. In DNA, the CDR3 is TGTGCCAGCAGTTACGGCAGGAATAGCAATCAGCCCCAGCATTTT. Its translation is CASSYGRNSNQPQHF.

The chain joins TRBV7-2 to TRBJ1-4; unclear D gene. V was cut by 4 bases and J by 3 bases, with 12 bases left in between. Per the germline V gene, CDR1 is SGHTA and CDR2 is FQGNSA. The CDR3 covers 15 residues. The CDR3 reads CASSSSTASNEKLFF. CDR3 in DNA: TGTGCCAGCAGCTCCTCAACAGCCTCTAATGAAAAACTGTTTTTT.

This chain joins TRBV6-1 and TRBJ2-7; 10 positions agree with TRBD1. V was clipped by 7 bases and J by 6 bases; unmatched bases: 9. CDR1 is MNHNS, CDR2 SASEGT, per germline. CDR3 length equals 14 residues. The CDR3 sequence is CASNLRTGGREQYF. CDR3 bases: TGTGCCAGCAATTTGAGGACAGGGGGGCGCGAGCAGTACTTC.

This clone was seen only a few times. J is TRBJ1-4 and V is TRBV4-1; D remains ambiguous. Germline lookup yields CDR1 MGHRA and CDR2 YSYEKL. This CDR3 has 16 amino acids. Trimming left V 1 base short and J 5 bases short, with 14 bases between. In DNA, the CDR3 is TGCGCCAGCAGCCAAGGCCCCTTGGCAGAAAATGAAAAACTGTTTTTT. This codes for CASSQGPLAENEKLFF.

This chain uses TRBV6-5 with TRBJ2-7, with a possible D match to TRBD2 (6 bases). V was shortened by 6 bases and J by 3 bases, with 12 bases between the two germline ends. Germline loops: CDR1 MNHEY, CDR2 SVGAGI. CDR3 size: 13 residues. The CDR3 sequence is CASRKGEDYEQYF. In DNA form, the CDR3 reads TGTGCCAGCAGAAAAGGGGAGGACTACGAGCAGTACTTC.

The rearrangement uses TRBV5-6 and TRBJ2-3; 8 bases align to TRBD1. Trimming at V came to 3 bases and at J to 6 bases, leaving 12 bases not matched to a gene. The CDR3 sequence is 16 residues long. Germline V lookup: CDR1 SGHDT, CDR2 YYEEEE. The CDR3 here is CASSSPWDRSWDTQYF. The CDR3, as DNA: TGTGCCAGCAGCTCGCCCTGGGACAGGAGTTGGGATACGCAGTATTTT.

This clone occurred once. The J gene is TRBJ2-5, the V gene TRBV6-6; D is perhaps TRBD2 (7 bases). The germline CDR1 and CDR2 sequences are MNHNY and SVGAGI (reference sequence). The CDR3 is 15 residues long. V was pared by 2 bases and J by 4 bases, with 14 bases between. CDR3 sequence reads: CASSYRGGGPETQYF. The DNA of the CDR3 is TGTGCCAGCAGTTACAGGGGGGGAGGGCCAGAGACCCAGTACTTC.

The chain links TRBV28 to TRBJ1-3, with D maybe TRBD1 (5 bases). V was trimmed by 3 bases and J by 8 bases, leaving 14 bases between them. The CDR3 sequence is 14 residues long. The germline V gene encodes CDR1 MDHEN and CDR2 SYDVKM. The CDR3 reads CASSLVGRVDTIYF. DNA for the CDR3: TGTGCCAGCAGTTTGGTAGGCAGGGTGGACACCATATATTTT.

The V call is TRBV11-2, the J call TRBJ2-7; 11 bases are a match to TRBD2. The V gene end was trimmed by 5 bases and the J gene end by 4 bases; junction bases not matched to a gene: 10. Germline V gene lookup returns CDR1 SGHAT and CDR2 FQNNGV. The CDR3 has 16 amino acids. As DNA, the CDR3 is TGTGCCAGCAGCCCAATCAGTCGGACTAGCGGGTACGAGCAGTACTTC. It yields the protein CASSPISRTSGYEQYF.

The chain employs TRBV2 and TRBJ2-2, with unresolved D. CDR3 length equals 14 residues. Per germline, CDR1 SNHLY and CDR2 FYNNEI. V lost 4 bases, J lost 4 bases, and 10 bases lay in between. CDR3 in amino acids: CASSGHLGTGELFF. CDR3 DNA sequence: TGTGCCAGCAGTGGACACCTGGGCACCGGGGAGCTGTTTTTT. Supplemented by reference TRBV2 and TRBJ2-2, the full variable domain reads EPEVTQTPSHQVTQMGQEVILRCVPISNHLYFYWYRQILGQKVEFLVSFYNNEISEKSEIFDDQFSVERPDGSNFTLKIRSTKLEDSAMYFCASSGHLGTGELFFGEGSRLTVL.

This clone occurred a few times. V usage is TRBV4-3 and J usage is TRBJ1-5; 7 bases align to TRBD1. Germline trimming cut 6 bases from V and 0 bases from J; bases unmatched to any gene: 5. Germline-derived CDR1 and CDR2 are LGHNA and YSLEER. The CDR3 sequence is 15 residues long. In nucleotides, the CDR3 is TGCGCCAGCAGTCGGGACAGTAATAGCAATCAGCCCCAGCATTTT. Protein: CASSRDSNSNQPQHF.

As DNA, the CDR3 is TGTGCCAGCAGCCCGGGACTAGCGGGGGCATACAATGAGCAGTTCTTC. Residues: CASSPGLAGAYNEQFF. The chain combines TRBV7-3 with TRBJ2-1, with 14 bases that match TRBD2. Unmatched junction bases numbered 4, after V lost 5 bases and J lost 4 bases. Germline CDR1 reads SGHTA; CDR2 reads FQGTGA. The CDR3 loop spans 16 amino acids.

The rearrangement links TRBV9 to TRBJ2-3, with TRBD2 matching 8 bases. With V trimmed by 3 bases and J by 2 bases, 8 bases remained unmatched. CDR3 length equals 16 residues. Germline V gene sequence: CDR1 SGDLS, CDR2 YYNGEE. This CDR3 reads CASSAFTSGLTDTQYF. DNA of the CDR3: TGTGCCAGCAGCGCATTCACTAGCGGCCTCACAGATACGCAGTATTTT.

The CDR3 DNA is TGTGCCATCAGTGAGTCGATCTACAGAAATCAGCCCCAGCATTTT. Residues: CAISESIYRNQPQHF. The V gene is TRBV10-3, the J gene TRBJ1-5; D gene ambiguous. V gave up 0 bases and J gave up 4 bases, with 10 bases separating them. CDR3 size: 15 residues. From germline, CDR1 is ENHRY and CDR2 SYGVKD.

The gene calls are TRBV2 and TRBJ1-5; TRBD1 might be the D (6 bases). The ends were cut back, 6 bases at V and 3 bases at J, with 15 bases in the middle. CDR1 is SNHLY, CDR2 FYNNEI, per germline. The CDR3 has 15 amino acids. The CDR3 spells CASRDGDTSNQPQHF. The CDR3 nucleotides read TGTGCCAGCAGAGATGGGGACACCTCCAATCAGCCCCAGCATTTT.

The chain uses TRBV19 and TRBJ2-1; the D gene is possibly TRBD2 (5 bases). Germline-derived CDR1 and CDR2 are LNHDA and SQIVND (reference sequence). This CDR3 is 11 amino acids long. V was trimmed by 10 bases and J by 9 bases, leaving 13 bases between them. In nucleotides, the CDR3 is TGTGCCACTTCTAGCCTCGGTGAGCAGTTCTTC. Amino acids: CATSSLGEQFF.

The sample holds one count of this clone. CDR3 sequence: CASSYRDRGPYEQYF. In nucleotides, the CDR3 is TGTGCCAGCAGTTACCGGGACAGGGGCCCCTACGAGCAGTACTTC. The rearrangement uses TRBV9 and TRBJ2-7; TRBD1 agrees at 10 bases. CDR3 size: 15 residues. Germline V gives CDR1 SGDLS, CDR2 YYNGEE. J gave up 2 bases and V 5 bases, and 7 bases lay outside the gene matches.

Concerning this clone itself: This sample includes further DNA sequences coding for the same CDR3. The CDR3 sequence: CASSLHRGFQPQHF. CDR3 in DNA: TGTGCCAGCAGTCTGCACAGGGGATTTCAGCCCCAGCATTTT. This chain joins TRBV28 and TRBJ1-5; 7 nucleotides match TRBD1. The germline gives CDR1 MDHEN, CDR2 SYDVKM. This CDR3 is 14 amino acids long. V gave up 5 bases and J gave up 6 bases; unmatched junction bases: 7.